This T cell receptor beta chain was sequenced for a study of blood T cell repertoires in COVID-19. Produced via immunoSEQ multiplex PCR; TCRdb's table is partial and in-frame only. The sample lists around 160,000 clones; about four fifths were seen once. The CDR3 is made up of 16 amino acids. Germline-derived CDR1 and CDR2 are LNHDA and SQIVND (reference sequence). Germline trimming cut 6 bases from V and 2 bases from J; bases unmatched to any gene: 8. The TCR comes from a woman aged 45-65 years who had been exposed to COVID-19. The V gene is TRBV19, the J gene TRBJ2-3, with 10 positions matching TRBD2. The sequencing input was PBMCs or T cells enriched from blood (not recorded which). In nucleotides, the CDR3 is TGTGCCAGTAGGGGGCAGCTAGCGGGAGACACAGATACGCAGTATTTT. It specifies CASRGQLAGDTDTQYF.